The following is a TCR beta chain sequence with its context. Antigen: not known. This entry is derived from a study of T cell responses to AZD1222 COVID-19 vaccine. General study results and limits: In a largely white British group with more females than males, clonal diversity was possibly underestimated. The CD4 TCRs associated with vaccination extended across spike and predominated at 160-218 and 743-854.

Germline loops: CDR1 SGHTA, CDR2 FQGNSA. This CDR3 is built from 14 residues. V lost 2 bases and J 5 bases, leaving 12 bases between the germline ends. Here immunoSEQ multiplex PCR was the method, and the copy in TCRdb shows in-frame clones only, minus some. The repertoire includes some 61,000 clones, roughly nine tenths of them detected once, and roughly 17% sits in the top ten. The chain uses TRBV7-2 and TRBJ1-2; D uncertain. This sequence originates from an adult in good health. This specimen consisted of peripheral blood, obtained on day 0 of AZD1222 vaccination. For the CDR3, the DNA is TGTGCCAGCAGCTTAAGTGTCGACCTTTATGGCTACACCTTC. Its translation is CASSLSVDLYGYTF.